The 29 T cell receptor beta chains in this list originate from one sample, sequenced in a study of T cell responses to AZD1222 COVID-19 vaccine. Only in-frame clones appear in the TCRdb table, and some are missing; sequencing was by immunoSEQ multiplex PCR. This table holds some 150,000 clones, around nine tenths found once. The input for sequencing was peripheral blood, taken on day 0 of AZD1222 vaccination. Source of these receptors: an adult in good health.

This chain links TRBV4-2 with TRBJ2-2; D not resolved. Trimming left V 0 bases short and J 0 bases short, with 14 bases between. The germline CDR1 and CDR2 sequences are LGHNA and YNFKEQ. CDR3 size: 18 residues. CDR3 amino acids: CASSQDPLGRANTGELFF. The CDR3 DNA reads as TGTGCCAGCAGCCAAGACCCGCTAGGCCGCGCGAACACCGGGGAGCTGTTTTTT.

The chain combines TRBV19 with TRBJ1-1; D is unresolved. This CDR3 has 12 amino acids. Trimming shortened V by 6 bases and J by 7 bases, and 12 bases separated the two germline ends. Germline CDR1 and CDR2: LNHDA and SQIVND (reference sequence). This CDR3 reads CASSDWGFEAFF. For the CDR3, the DNA is TGTGCCAGTAGCGACTGGGGATTTGAAGCTTTCTTT. Full variable domain (outside the CDR3, taken from reference TRBV19 and TRBJ1-1): DGGITQSPKYLFRKEGQNVTLSCEQNLNHDAMYWYRQDPGQGLRLIYYSQIVNDFQKGDIAEGYSVSREKKESFPLTVTSAQKNPTAFYLCASSDWGFEAFFGQGTRLTVV.

The chain has TRBV7-6 and TRBJ2-1; a weak D match, TRBD2 (6 bases). V was pared by 1 base and J by 0 bases, with 13 bases between. The CDR3 consists of 17 residues. In germline, CDR1 is SGHVS, CDR2 FNYEAQ. The CDR3 region is CASSLEAGTSSYNEQFF. The CDR3 DNA reads as TGTGCCAGCAGCTTAGAGGCGGGAACGAGCTCCTACAATGAGCAGTTCTTC.

This clone was recorded once. V usage is TRBV20-1 and J usage is TRBJ2-3; D may be TRBD2 (6 bases). The germline V and J ends were trimmed by 3 bases and 5 bases, with 21 bases remaining between them. Germline V gives CDR1 DFQATT, CDR2 SNEGSKA (reference sequence). This CDR3 has 16 residues. The CDR3 spells CSASSKAGLRIDTQYF. The DNA for the CDR3 is TGCAGTGCTAGTTCCAAGGCGGGACTGCGCATAGATACGCAGTATTTT.

This clone was counted once. This chain uses TRBV5-1 with TRBJ1-4; 7 bases line up with TRBD1. The V gene end was trimmed by 4 bases and the J gene end by 3 bases; junction bases not matched to a gene: 3. The germline gives CDR1 SGHRS, CDR2 YFSETQ. The CDR3 runs 14 residues. CDR3 DNA: TGCGCCAGCAGCACGGGGACAGCTAATGAAAAACTGTTTTTT. It encodes CASSTGTANEKLFF.

This clone came up once. The rearrangement links TRBV9 to TRBJ2-3; D uncertain. The CDR3 covers 13 residues. V lost 4 bases and J 6 bases, leaving 12 bases between the germline ends. The germline V gene encodes CDR1 SGDLS and CDR2 YYNGEE. Here the CDR3 reads CASSPTVGDTQYF. In DNA, the CDR3 is TGTGCCAGCAGCCCCACAGTAGGGGATACGCAGTATTTT. Full variable domain (missing parts from reference TRBV9 and TRBJ2-3): DSGVTQTPKHLITATGQRVTLRCSPRSGDLSVYWYQQSLDQGLQFLIQYYNGEERAKGNILERFSAQQFPDLHSELNLSSLELGDSALYFCASSPTVGDTQYFGPGTRLTVL.

DNA for the CDR3: TGTGCCAGCAGTCCGCTAGCGGGGGGCCCTGTGCACGAGCAGTACTTC. It codes for CASSPLAGGPVHEQYF. The rearrangement links TRBV6-2 or TRBV6-3 to TRBJ2-7; 11 bases line up with TRBD2. Germline-derived CDR1 and CDR2 are MNHEY and SVGEGT. V was pared by 5 bases and J by 5 bases, with 11 bases of the junction left unmatched. The CDR3 sequence is 16 residues long.

The genes are TRBV27 and TRBJ2-7; 8 bases match TRBD2. CDR1 and CDR2 from the germline V gene are MNHEY and SMNVEV (reference sequence). V trimming: 2 bases; J trimming: 4 bases; junction bases outside the gene matches: 4. The CDR3 length is 14 residues. For the CDR3, the DNA is TGTGCCAGCAGTTTAACTAGCGGTTCTTACGAGCAGTACTTC. The encoded protein is CASSLTSGSYEQYF.

The rearrangement joins TRBV5-5 to TRBJ1-5; D is ambiguous. V lost 2 bases to trimming and J lost 0 bases, with 6 bases between them. This CDR3 contains 14 residues. Germline assignment: CDR1 SGHKS and CDR2 YYEKEE (reference sequence). The CDR3 DNA follows: TGTGCCAGCAGCTTCTACTATAGCAATCAGCCCCAGCATTTT. Amino acid sequence: CASSFYYSNQPQHF.

This chain joins TRBV7-2 and TRBJ1-4; 9 bases align to TRBD1. V lost 5 bases, J lost 8 bases, and 9 bases stayed unmatched. The CDR3 has 15 residues. Germline CDR1 is SGHTA and CDR2 is FQGNSA. The CDR3 DNA reads TGTGCCAGCAGCGCGCGGTGGACAGGGGAAGAAAAACTGTTTTTT. Translation gives CASSARWTGEEKLFF.

This clone was seen once. The rearrangement joins TRBV5-6 to TRBJ2-5; 9 bases line up with TRBD1. Germline V gene data show CDR1 as SGHDT and CDR2 as YYEEEE. The CDR3 runs to 14 residues. The V segment lost 4 bases and the J segment 5 bases; nucleotides outside the gene matches: 6. CDR3 DNA: TGTGCCAGCAGCGGGGGACAGGGCGGCGAGACCCAGTACTTC. Protein sequence: CASSGGQGGETQYF.

The chain employs TRBV7-8 and TRBJ2-7; D call uncertain. The CDR3 loop spans 11 amino acids. V was clipped by 5 bases and J by 6 bases, with 8 bases between them. Germline CDR1 and CDR2: SGHVS and FQNEAQ. The CDR3 coding sequence is TGTGCCAGCAGCCCTGGAATCGAGCAGTACTTC. This sequence encodes CASSPGIEQYF.

The J gene is TRBJ2-7, the V gene TRBV6-2 or TRBV6-3; 10 nucleotides align to TRBD1. This CDR3 has 15 amino acids. Germline CDR1 is MNHEY and CDR2 is SVGEGT. V trimming: 4 bases; J trimming: 4 bases; junction bases outside the gene matches: 7. As DNA, the CDR3 is TGTGCCAGCAGTTTTCGACAGGGGGCAAGATACGAGCAGTACTTC. This sequence encodes CASSFRQGARYEQYF.

This chain links TRBV7-8 with TRBJ1-4; 8 positions agree with TRBD1. CDR1 SGHVS and CDR2 FQNEAQ come from the germline V gene. V was pared by 5 bases and J by 4 bases, with 6 bases of the junction left unmatched. The CDR3 is made up of 15 amino acids. The CDR3 region is CASSDQGAGNEKLFF. CDR3 coding DNA: TGTGCCAGCAGCGACCAGGGGGCTGGTAATGAAAAACTGTTTTTT.

The V and J genes are TRBV10-3 and TRBJ2-7, with 7 bases fitting TRBD2. The CDR3 contains 15 residues. The germline V gene has CDR1 ENHRY and CDR2 SYGVKD. Trimming cost V 4 bases and J 5 bases; bases outside gene matches: 11. In nucleotides, the CDR3 is TGTGCCATCAGTGGCCTTGGGGCGGGGGTGAACGAGCAGTACTTC. This codes for CAISGLGAGVNEQYF.

The chain recombines TRBV7-3 with TRBJ2-7, with 8 bases matching TRBD2. Trimming cost V 2 bases and J 4 bases; bases outside gene matches: 7. The germline CDR1 and CDR2 sequences are SGHTA and FQGTGA. This CDR3 has 15 residues. This CDR3 is CASSLRPGGAYEQYF. The CDR3 nucleotides are TGTGCCAGCAGCTTACGGCCCGGGGGGGCGTACGAGCAGTACTTC. Using reference TRBV7-3 and TRBJ2-7 for the parts outside the CDR3, the full variable domain is GAGVSQTPSNKVTEKGKYVELRCDPISGHTALYWYRQSLGQGPEFLIYFQGTGAADDSGLPNDRFFAVRPEGSVSTLKIQRTERGDSAVYLCASSLRPGGAYEQYFGPGTRLTVT.

The chain uses TRBV7-2 and TRBJ1-4, with 10 bases that match TRBD1. J lost 6 bases, V lost 9 bases, and 7 bases had no gene match. CDR1 SGHTA and CDR2 FQGNSA come from the germline V gene. CDR3 size: 14 residues. CDR3 protein: CASRSGTGDEKLFF. The CDR3 nucleotides are TGTGCCAGTCGAAGTGGGACAGGGGATGAAAAACTGTTTTTT.

This rearrangement joins TRBV2 to TRBJ1-5; 7 nucleotides agree with TRBD1. CDR1 SNHLY and CDR2 FYNNEI come from the germline V gene. This CDR3 region has 17 residues. With V trimmed by 6 bases and J by 0 bases, 11 bases remained unmatched. CDR3 sequence: CASSGLTGRYSNQPQHF. The CDR3 nucleotides read TGTGCCAGCAGCGGGCTGACAGGGCGGTATAGCAATCAGCCCCAGCATTTT.

The chain links TRBV6-1 to TRBJ2-4; D remains ambiguous. The CDR3 runs 16 residues. Germline CDR1 MNHNS, CDR2 SASEGT. Deletions cut 4 bases from V and 0 bases from J, with 13 bases between. In DNA form, the CDR3 reads TGTGCCAGCAGTGCTATGACACAGCTAGCCAAAAACATTCAGTACTTC. Translation: CASSAMTQLAKNIQYF.

The chain carries TRBV7-9 and TRBJ1-2; D is perhaps TRBD1 (5 bases). The germline CDR1 and CDR2 sequences are SEHNR and FQNEAQ (reference sequence). V was cut by 2 bases and J by 3 bases, with 16 bases left in between. This CDR3 comprises 16 residues. CDR3 nucleotide sequence: TGTGCCAGCAGCTTACGACGCTCGGGGGGGGACTATGGCTACACCTTC. Its translation: CASSLRRSGGDYGYTF.

The rearrangement uses TRBV19 and TRBJ1-5, with a weak D call TRBD1 (6 bases). Germline V gene lookup returns CDR1 LNHDA and CDR2 SQIVND (reference sequence). Trimming took off 3 bases at V and 7 bases at J, with 13 bases between the two ends. The CDR3 spans 14 residues. The CDR3 bases are TGTGCCAGTAGTATTGAGGGGGTTGGCCAGCCCCAGCATTTT. It encodes CASSIEGVGQPQHF.

This clone was detected only a few times. This chain connects TRBV21-1 to TRBJ1-3. TRBV21-1 is recorded as a pseudogene. This CDR3 has 16 residues. The CDR3 protein is CASSKDGVFSGNTIYF. Here the CDR3 DNA reads TGTGCCAGCAGCAAAGACGGGGTTTTCTCTGGAAACACCATATATTTT.

The V gene is TRBV6-5, the J gene TRBJ1-4; no clear D. Per germline, CDR1 MNHEY and CDR2 SVGAGI. The CDR3 runs 16 residues. V lost 0 bases and J lost 5, with 13 bases in between. The CDR3, as DNA: TGTGCCAGCAGTTACTCGAGATTCAGGATAAATGAAAAACTGTTTTTT. Translation gives CASSYSRFRINEKLFF.

V and J are TRBV7-3 and TRBJ2-1; D might be TRBD2 (6 bases). Germline loops: CDR1 SGHTA, CDR2 FQGTGA. The V end lost 4 bases, the J end lost 8 bases, and 15 bases lay between the germline ends. The CDR3 sequence is 14 residues long. The CDR3 loop is CASSSYVSGDEQFF. The CDR3 DNA sequence: TGTGCCAGCAGCTCCTACGTATCGGGGGATGAGCAGTTCTTC.

V gene TRBV5-1 combines with J gene TRBJ1-4; 8 bases are a match to TRBD1. Germline V gene sequence: CDR1 SGHRS, CDR2 YFSETQ. This CDR3 is 14 amino acids long. V was clipped by 2 bases and J by 8 bases; unmatched bases: 5. In nucleotides, the CDR3 is TGCGCCAGCAGCTTCCAGGGGGCTGGAGAAAAACTGTTTTTT. Protein product: CASSFQGAGEKLFF.

The chain is built from TRBV9 and TRBJ2-5, with D uncertain. Germline lookup yields CDR1 SGDLS and CDR2 YYNGEE. V was clipped by 4 bases and J by 7 bases, with 14 bases between them. The CDR3 runs to 13 residues. CDR3 DNA: TGTGCCAGCAGCTTGGGCCAGCCGGGGACCCAGTACTTC. Protein: CASSLGQPGTQYF.

This chain links TRBV7-9 with TRBJ2-4; D gene unclear. This CDR3 comprises 13 residues. V was shortened by 6 bases and J by 1 base, with 7 bases between the two germline ends. Germline values: CDR1 SEHNR, CDR2 FQNEAQ (reference sequence). The CDR3 here is CASSQLAKNIQYF. For the CDR3, the DNA is TGTGCCAGCAGTCAACTTGCCAAAAACATTCAGTACTTC.

The CDR3 nucleotides read TGTGCCAGTAACGGCAACAGGGGAGACTACGAGCAGTACTTC. This sequence encodes CASNGNRGDYEQYF. This chain links TRBV19 with TRBJ2-7; 7 bases are a match to TRBD1. There are 14 residues in the CDR3. CDR1 and CDR2 (germline): LNHDA, SQIVND (reference sequence). The trim removed 7 bases at V and 3 bases at J, leaving 9 bases unmatched.

This chain uses TRBV2 with TRBJ2-5; no definite D call. Germline assignment: CDR1 SNHLY and CDR2 FYNNEI. V lost 7 bases to trimming and J lost 0 bases, with 12 bases between them. The CDR3 runs to 14 residues. The CDR3 loop is CASNVGRNQETQYF. The CDR3 region has the DNA TGTGCCAGCAACGTAGGCCGAAACCAAGAGACCCAGTACTTC.